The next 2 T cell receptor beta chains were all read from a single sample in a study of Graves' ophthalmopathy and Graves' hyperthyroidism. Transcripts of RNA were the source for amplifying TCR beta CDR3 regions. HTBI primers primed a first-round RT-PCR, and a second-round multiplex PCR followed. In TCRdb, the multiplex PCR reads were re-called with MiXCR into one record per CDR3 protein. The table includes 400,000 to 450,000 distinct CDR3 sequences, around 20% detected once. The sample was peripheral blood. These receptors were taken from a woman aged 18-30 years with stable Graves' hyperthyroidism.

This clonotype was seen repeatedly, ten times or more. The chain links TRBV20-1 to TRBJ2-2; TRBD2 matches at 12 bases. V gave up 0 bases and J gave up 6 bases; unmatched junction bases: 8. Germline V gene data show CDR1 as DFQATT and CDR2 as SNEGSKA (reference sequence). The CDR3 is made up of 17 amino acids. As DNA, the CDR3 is TGCAGTGCTAGAGATTTGTCTAGCGGGAGGGCCCCCGGGGAGCTGTTTTTT. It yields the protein CSARDLSSGRAPGELFF.

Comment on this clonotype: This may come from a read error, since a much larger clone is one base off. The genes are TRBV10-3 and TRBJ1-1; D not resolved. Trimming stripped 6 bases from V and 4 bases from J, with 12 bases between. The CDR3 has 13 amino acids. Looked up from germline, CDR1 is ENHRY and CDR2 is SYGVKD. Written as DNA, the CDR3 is TGTGCCATCAGACAACGGAGGGTCACTGAAGCTTTCTTT. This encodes CAIRQRRVTEAFF.